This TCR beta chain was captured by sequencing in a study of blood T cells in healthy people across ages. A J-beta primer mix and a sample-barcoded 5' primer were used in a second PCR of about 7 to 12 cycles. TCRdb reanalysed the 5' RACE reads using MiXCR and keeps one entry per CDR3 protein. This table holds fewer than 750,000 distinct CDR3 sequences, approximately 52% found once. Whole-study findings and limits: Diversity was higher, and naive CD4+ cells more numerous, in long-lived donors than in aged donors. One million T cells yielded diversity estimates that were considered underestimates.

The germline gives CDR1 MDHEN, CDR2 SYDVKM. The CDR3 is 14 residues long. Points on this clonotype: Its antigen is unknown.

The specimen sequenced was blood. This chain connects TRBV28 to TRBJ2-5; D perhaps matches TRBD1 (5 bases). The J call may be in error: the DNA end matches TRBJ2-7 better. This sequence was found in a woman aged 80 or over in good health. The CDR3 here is CASSSYLQACEQYF. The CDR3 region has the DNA TGTGCCAGCAGCTCTTACCTACAGGCCTGCGAGCAGTACTTC.